This entry lists 27 T cell receptor beta chains sequenced from one sample in a study of shared clonotypes between healthy human individuals (dated by TCRdb to 2020 to 2022). Preparation of the library involved the immunoSEQ multiplex PCR assay. TCRdb stores this immuneACCESS table with in-frame sequences only. Part of the clones is absent; in the studies checked, under half of the shortfall reflects unresolved V genes, and no reason is known for the rest. The sample contains roughly 2,300,000 clones, under 95% of them found a single time. The top ten constitute around 0.4% of the sample. Sequenced material: naive CD4+ T cells from PBMCs. The cell subset or site label, as the study defines it: CD45RA+ positively selected. These receptors all come from a young man in good health. Some clones in this sample may be carry-over from other donors' samples.

In its sample, this clone was seen once. DNA for the CDR3: TGTGCCTGGAGTGTACGGAAATCGGCGGGAGCGCTCTGGGACGAGCAGTACTTC. The encoded protein is CAWSVRKSAGALWDEQYF. The J gene is TRBJ2-7, the V gene TRBV30, with TRBD2 matching over 7 bases. The CDR3 has 18 amino acids. Germline-derived CDR1 and CDR2 are GTSNPN and SVGIG (reference sequence). V shed 0 bases and J 5 bases; nucleotides not matched to a gene: 19.

The genes are TRBV28 and TRBJ1-3; no definite D call. The CDR3 length is 15 residues. The V end lost 3 bases, the J end lost 3 bases, and 12 bases lay between the germline ends. CDR1 MDHEN and CDR2 SYDVKM come from the germline V gene. CDR3 loop: CASSFGSLNGNTIYF. The DNA of the CDR3 is TGTGCCAGCAGTTTCGGGTCTCTGAATGGAAACACCATATATTTT.

The chain is built from TRBV5-1 and TRBJ1-4, with 8 nucleotides matching TRBD1. In germline, CDR1 is SGHRS, CDR2 YFSETQ. The ends lost 5 bases at V and 7 bases at J; junction bases unmatched: 7. The CDR3 has 14 residues. The CDR3: CASRLGQGLEKLFF. In DNA form, the CDR3 reads TGCGCCAGCAGACTAGGACAGGGCCTTGAAAAACTGTTTTTT.

The J gene is TRBJ1-5, the V gene TRBV28; 9 nucleotides align to TRBD1. From germline, CDR1 is MDHEN and CDR2 SYDVKM. V shed 7 bases, J shed 0 bases, and the junction held 13 bases outside the gene matches. The length of the CDR3 is 18 residues. Here the CDR3 DNA reads TGTGCCAGCAAGGGCTCCGGGACAGGGTTTTATAGCAATCAGCCCCAGCATTTT. Its translation is CASKGSGTGFYSNQPQHF.

The DNA of the CDR3 is TGTGCCAGCAGTCAGACAGGGAGGGGCTACGAGCAGTACTTC. It encodes CASSQTGRGYEQYF. V is TRBV28 and J is TRBJ2-7; D tentatively fits TRBD1 or TRBD2 (7 bases each). Deletions cut 5 bases from V and 3 bases from J, with 14 bases between. The germline CDR1 and CDR2 sequences are MDHEN and SYDVKM. There are 14 residues in the CDR3.

In this sample, this clone turned up once. This chain uses TRBV5-8 with TRBJ1-2; TRBD1 might be the D (6 bases). Between the trimmed V and J ends, which lost 0 bases and 4 bases, there was a span of 13 bases. CDR3 size: 15 residues. The V gene's germline CDR1 is SGHTS and CDR2 YDEGEE. CDR3 region: CASSLAYTGTYGYTF. In DNA, the CDR3 is TGTGCCAGCAGCTTGGCGTACACAGGGACCTATGGCTACACCTTC.

CDR3 sequence (DNA): TGTGCCAGCGGGACGCAACTAGCGGGTACCGGGGAGCTGTTTTTT. Amino acids: CASGTQLAGTGELFF. V usage is TRBV9 and J usage is TRBJ2-2; TRBD2 matches at 9 bases. The V gene's germline CDR1 is SGDLS and CDR2 YYNGEE. CDR3 length: 15 amino acids. With V trimmed by 7 bases and J by 5 bases, 9 bases remained unmatched.

The chain joins TRBV18 to TRBJ2-2; 8 positions match TRBD2. CDR3 length: 16 residues. CDR1 and CDR2 from the germline V gene are KGHSH and LQKENI. V was clipped by 3 bases and J by 1 base; unmatched bases: 4. The chain's CDR3 is CASSPRTSQNTGELFF. CDR3 bases: TGTGCCAGCTCACCCAGGACTAGCCAGAACACCGGGGAGCTGTTTTTT.

The chain joins TRBV29-1 to TRBJ1-1; D is ambiguous. Trimming removed 6 bases from V and 1 base from J, with 9 bases in between. Germline V gene data show CDR1 as SQVTM and CDR2 as ANQGSEA. The CDR3 loop spans 12 amino acids. Here the CDR3 DNA reads TGCAGCGTCCCCAGGCGGAACACTGAAGCTTTCTTT. Its translation is CSVPRRNTEAFF.

The chain uses TRBV4-2 and TRBJ2-3; no reliable D call. The CDR3 totals 17 residues. CDR1 and CDR2 (germline): LGHNA, YNFKEQ. Deletions cut 1 base from V and 0 bases from J, with 14 bases between. In DNA, the CDR3 is TGTGCCAGCAGCCAAGTTACAGAAGGGTTCAGCACAGATACGCAGTATTTT. Translating gives CASSQVTEGFSTDTQYF.

The chain joins TRBV19 to TRBJ2-3; 7 bases are a match to TRBD2. Germline assignment: CDR1 LNHDA and CDR2 SQIVND (reference sequence). The CDR3 has 14 residues. V lost 9 bases to trimming and J lost 1 base; unmatched junction nucleotides: 7. The CDR3 region is CASSPAGGTDTQYF. CDR3 DNA: TGTGCCAGCTCCCCCGCGGGAGGCACAGATACGCAGTATTTT. The full variable domain, with the rest looked up from reference TRBV19 and TRBJ2-3, is DGGITQSPKYLFRKEGQNVTLSCEQNLNHDAMYWYRQDPGQGLRLIYYSQIVNDFQKGDIAEGYSVSREKKESFPLTVTSAQKNPTAFYLCASSPAGGTDTQYFGPGTRLTVL.

Details on this clone: The same CDR3 also results from other DNA sequences found in this sample. The chain is built from TRBV4-1 and TRBJ2-7; weak D call: TRBD1 (6 bases). This CDR3 spans 14 amino acids. Germline V gene lookup returns CDR1 MGHRA and CDR2 YSYEKL. V lost 4 bases and J 2 bases, leaving 12 bases between the germline ends. The DNA for the CDR3 is TGCGCCAGCAGCCCTTACAGGGATACCTACGAGCAGTACTTC. Protein: CASSPYRDTYEQYF.

Points on this clone: Additional DNA sequences in this sample encode the identical CDR3. The chain joins TRBV9 to TRBJ2-5; D remains unclear. V gave up 0 bases and J gave up 0 bases, with 3 bases separating them. The CDR3 covers 13 residues. Germline V lookup: CDR1 SGDLS, CDR2 YYNGEE. In DNA, the CDR3 is TGTGCCAGCAGCGTAGCGGACCAAGAGACCCAGTACTTC. It is translated as CASSVADQETQYF.

As for this clone: This CDR3 is also generated by other DNA sequences in the sample. V gene TRBV5-1 combines with J gene TRBJ2-5, with 7 bases identical to TRBD1. The V gene end was trimmed by 1 base and the J gene end by 5 bases; junction bases not matched to a gene: 2. Germline-derived CDR1 and CDR2 are SGHRS and YFSETQ. CDR3 length: 13 residues. The CDR3 spells CASSLSGGETQYF. In DNA, the CDR3 is TGCGCCAGCAGCTTGTCAGGGGGTGAGACCCAGTACTTC.

A single count supports this clone. This sequence joins TRBV5-8 and TRBJ2-7, with TRBD2 as a possible D gene (6 bases). V shed 4 bases and J shed 1 base, with 15 bases lying between them. Germline V gene data show CDR1 as SGHTS and CDR2 as YDEGEE. CDR3 length equals 15 residues. The CDR3 is CASSVGRSGSYEQYF. CDR3 DNA: TGTGCCAGCAGCGTCGGGAGATCGGGTTCCTACGAGCAGTACTTC.

The V and J genes are TRBV28 and TRBJ2-5; 9 positions match TRBD1. The CDR3 has 15 residues. The V segment lost 6 bases and the J segment 4 bases; nucleotides outside the gene matches: 9. Germline V gene sequence: CDR1 MDHEN, CDR2 SYDVKM. The CDR3 sequence is CASSSSGTGSETQYF. In nucleotides, the CDR3 is TGTGCCAGCAGCTCCTCCGGGACAGGGTCAGAGACCCAGTACTTC.

About this clone itself: This sample includes further DNA sequences coding for the same CDR3. The chain uses TRBV29-1 and TRBJ2-5; 10 bases fit TRBD1. There are 12 residues in the CDR3. Trimming removed 6 bases from V and 4 bases from J; junction bases left unmatched: 2. The germline V gene has CDR1 SQVTM and CDR2 ANQGSEA. CDR3 coding DNA: TGCAGCGTGCGGACAGGGGGAGAGACCCAGTACTTC. Protein product: CSVRTGGETQYF. The full variable domain, in which reference TRBV29-1 and TRBJ2-5 provide the parts outside the CDR3, is SAVISQKPSRDICQRGTSLTIQCQVDSQVTMMFWYRQQPGQSLTLIATANQGSEATYESGFVIDKFPISRPNLTFSTLTVSNMSPEDSSIYLCSVRTGGETQYFGPGTRLLVL.

The CDR3: CASSPRVANTEAFF. CDR3 bases: TGTGCCAGCAGCCCAAGGGTGGCGAACACTGAAGCTTTCTTT. This chain uses TRBV9 with TRBJ1-1; D unclear. Germline CDR1 is SGDLS and CDR2 is YYNGEE. The V and J ends lost 4 bases and 1 base respectively, with 11 bases between them. The CDR3 covers 14 residues.

This clone was observed a single time. The rearrangement links TRBV5-1 to TRBJ2-2; TRBD1 aligns across 8 bases. The CDR3 sequence is 17 residues long. Germline V CDR1 and CDR2: SGHRS, YFSETQ. After removal of 4 bases from V and 3 bases from J, the junction contained 11 bases not matched to a gene. As DNA, the CDR3 is TGCGCCAGCAGCCCGAATAACAGGGGGTGGGACACCGGGGAGCTGTTTTTT. Translating gives CASSPNNRGWDTGELFF.

The chain carries TRBV19 and TRBJ2-1; the match to TRBD2 covers 8 bases. CDR1 and CDR2 (germline): LNHDA, SQIVND (reference sequence). The CDR3 runs to 18 residues. With 4 bases clipped from V and 3 bases from J, the junction kept 14 bases outside the gene matches. The CDR3, as DNA: TGTGCCAGTAGTACGTACCCCTTGGATCGGGAGGGCTACAATGAGCAGTTCTTC. As protein: CASSTYPLDREGYNEQFF. Full variable domain (missing parts from reference TRBV19 and TRBJ2-1): DGGITQSPKYLFRKEGQNVTLSCEQNLNHDAMYWYRQDPGQGLRLIYYSQIVNDFQKGDIAEGYSVSREKKESFPLTVTSAQKNPTAFYLCASSTYPLDREGYNEQFFGPGTRLTVL.

This chain links TRBV30 with TRBJ2-5; D may be TRBD2 (6 bases). Germline lookup yields CDR1 GTSNPN and CDR2 SVGIG (reference sequence). The length of the CDR3 is 12 residues. V was pared by 8 bases and J by 11 bases, with 21 bases between. CDR3 sequence (DNA): TGTGCCCAGAGGCGAGGATGGGGGGAGCAGTACTTC. This translates into CAQRRGWGEQYF. Full variable domain (rest looked up from reference TRBV30 and TRBJ2-5): SQTIHQWPATLVQPVGSPLSLECTVEGTSNPNLYWYRQAAGRGLQLLFYSVGIGQISSEVPQNLSASRPQDRQFILSSKKLLLSDSGFYLCAQRRGWGEQYFGPGTRLLVL.

This clone appeared a single time. The sample has other DNA sequences that encode this CDR3 too. The chain joins TRBV18 to TRBJ1-3; TRBD1 agrees at 9 bases. There are 16 residues in the CDR3. Trimming at V came to 2 bases and at J to 4 bases, leaving 6 bases not matched to a gene. Germline CDR1 is KGHSH and CDR2 is LQKENI. The CDR3: CASSPSGQGAGNTIYF. For the CDR3, the DNA is TGTGCCAGCTCACCATCGGGACAGGGTGCAGGAAACACCATATATTTT.

The V and J genes are TRBV7-3 and TRBJ2-3; unclear D gene. Looked up from germline, CDR1 is SGHTA and CDR2 is FQGTGA. Trimming left V 2 bases short and J 2 bases short, with 17 bases between. This CDR3 is built from 17 residues. For the CDR3, the DNA is TGTGCCAGCAGCTTATTCGGTTCTCTTGGGTTCACAGATACGCAGTATTTT. Translating gives CASSLFGSLGFTDTQYF.

The rearrangement uses TRBV11-1 and TRBJ2-1; D gene ambiguous. V lost 0 bases to trimming and J lost 4 bases, with 7 bases between them. From germline, CDR1 is SGHAT and CDR2 FQDESV (reference sequence). The CDR3 has 14 residues. CDR3 protein: CASSLALQYNEQFF. The CDR3 bases are TGTGCCAGCAGCTTAGCGCTTCAATACAATGAGCAGTTCTTC.

This sequence joins TRBV7-3 and TRBJ1-3; D call uncertain. V gave up 0 bases and J gave up 9 bases, with 9 bases separating them. Germline V gives CDR1 SGHTA, CDR2 FQGTGA. The CDR3 covers 13 residues. CDR3 nucleotides: TGTGCCAGCAGCTTAACCCGGGGTAGCACCATATATTTT. Translated, it gives CASSLTRGSTIYF.

The chain carries TRBV5-8 and TRBJ2-3; D is possibly TRBD1 (6 bases). The CDR3 length is 16 residues. From germline, CDR1 is SGHTS and CDR2 YDEGEE. Trimming removed 1 base from V and 2 bases from J, with 14 bases in between. Here the CDR3 reads CASSLYPGVFTDTQYF. DNA of the CDR3: TGTGCCAGCAGCTTGTATCCAGGGGTGTTCACAGATACGCAGTATTTT.

V gene TRBV27 combines with J gene TRBJ2-3; D unresolved. Germline lookup yields CDR1 MNHEY and CDR2 SMNVEV (reference sequence). V was cut by 4 bases and J by 5 bases, with 10 bases left in between. CDR3 length: 13 amino acids. The CDR3 DNA follows: TGTGCCAGCAGTTCCCGAAGTCGAGATACGCAGTATTTT. This translates into CASSSRSRDTQYF.